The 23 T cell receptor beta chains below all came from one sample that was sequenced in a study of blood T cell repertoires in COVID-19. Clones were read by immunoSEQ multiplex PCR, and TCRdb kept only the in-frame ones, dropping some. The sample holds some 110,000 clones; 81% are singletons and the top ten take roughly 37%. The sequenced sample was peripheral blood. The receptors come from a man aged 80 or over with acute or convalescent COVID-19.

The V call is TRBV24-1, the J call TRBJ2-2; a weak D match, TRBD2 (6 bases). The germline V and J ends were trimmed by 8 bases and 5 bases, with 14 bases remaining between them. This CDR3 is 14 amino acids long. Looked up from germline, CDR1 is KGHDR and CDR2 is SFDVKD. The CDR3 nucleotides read TGTGCCACCACCAACGGGGGTCGGACCGGGGAGCTGTTTTTT. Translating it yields CATTNGGRTGELFF.

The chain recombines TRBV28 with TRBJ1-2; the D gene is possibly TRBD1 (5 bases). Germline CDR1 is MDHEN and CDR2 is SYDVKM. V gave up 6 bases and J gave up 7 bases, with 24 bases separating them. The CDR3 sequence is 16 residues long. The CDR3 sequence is CASRSHGDGGRAGYTF. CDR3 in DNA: TGTGCCAGCAGATCCCACGGAGACGGGGGTCGGGCTGGCTACACCTTC.

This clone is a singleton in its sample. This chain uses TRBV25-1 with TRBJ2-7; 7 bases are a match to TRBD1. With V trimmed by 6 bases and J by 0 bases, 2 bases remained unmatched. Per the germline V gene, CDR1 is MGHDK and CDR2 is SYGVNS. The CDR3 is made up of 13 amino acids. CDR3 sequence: CASRQGSSYEQYF. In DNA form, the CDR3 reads TGTGCCAGCAGACAGGGGAGCTCCTACGAGCAGTACTTC.

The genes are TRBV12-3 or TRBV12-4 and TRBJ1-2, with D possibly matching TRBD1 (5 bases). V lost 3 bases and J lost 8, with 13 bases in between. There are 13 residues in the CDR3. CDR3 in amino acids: CASSFAGLGGYTF. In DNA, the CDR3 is TGTGCCAGCAGTTTTGCAGGGCTGGGCGGCTACACCTTC.

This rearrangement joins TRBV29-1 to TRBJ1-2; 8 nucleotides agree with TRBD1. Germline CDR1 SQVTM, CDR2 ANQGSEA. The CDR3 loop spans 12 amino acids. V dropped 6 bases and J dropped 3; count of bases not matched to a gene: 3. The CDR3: CSVNRGDYGYTF. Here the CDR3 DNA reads TGCAGCGTGAACAGGGGGGACTATGGCTACACCTTC.

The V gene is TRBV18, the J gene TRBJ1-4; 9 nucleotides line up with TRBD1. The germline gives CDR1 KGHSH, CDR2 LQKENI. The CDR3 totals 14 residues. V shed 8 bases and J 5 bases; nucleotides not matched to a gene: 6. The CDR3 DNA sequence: TGTGCCAGCCTTCGACAGGGGGAAAATGAAAAACTGTTTTTT. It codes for CASLRQGENEKLFF.

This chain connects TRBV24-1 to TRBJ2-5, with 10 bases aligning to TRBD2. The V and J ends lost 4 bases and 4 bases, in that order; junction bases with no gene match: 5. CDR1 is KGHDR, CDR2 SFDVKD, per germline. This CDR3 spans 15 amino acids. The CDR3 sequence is CATSDSRTSGETQYF. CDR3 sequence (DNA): TGTGCCACCAGTGACTCCCGGACTAGCGGAGAGACCCAGTACTTC.

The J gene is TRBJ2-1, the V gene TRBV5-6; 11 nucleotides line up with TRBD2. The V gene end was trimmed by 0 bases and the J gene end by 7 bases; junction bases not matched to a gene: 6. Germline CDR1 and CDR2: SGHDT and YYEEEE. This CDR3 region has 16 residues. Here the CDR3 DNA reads TGTGCCAGCAGCTTGGAATTACTAGCGGGAGTTAATGAGCAGTTCTTC. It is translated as CASSLELLAGVNEQFF.

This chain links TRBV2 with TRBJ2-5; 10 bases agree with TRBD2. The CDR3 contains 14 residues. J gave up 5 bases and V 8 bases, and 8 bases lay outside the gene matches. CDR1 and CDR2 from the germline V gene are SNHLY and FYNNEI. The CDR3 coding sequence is TGTGCCAGCGTGCTAGCGGGAGTTGAGGAGACCCAGTACTTC. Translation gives CASVLAGVEETQYF.

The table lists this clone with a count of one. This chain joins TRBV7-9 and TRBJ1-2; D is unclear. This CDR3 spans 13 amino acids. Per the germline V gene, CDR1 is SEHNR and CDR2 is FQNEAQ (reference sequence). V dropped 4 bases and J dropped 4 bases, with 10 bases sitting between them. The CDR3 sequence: CASSSEYSYGYTF. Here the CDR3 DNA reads TGTGCCAGCAGCTCAGAGTACAGCTATGGCTACACCTTC.

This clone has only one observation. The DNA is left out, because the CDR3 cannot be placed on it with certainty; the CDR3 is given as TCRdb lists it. This CDR3 reads CASSVNSVRVANGTLKLSLEAFF. The V and J genes are TRBV5-1 and TRBJ1-1; the listed D gene, TRBD1, was not tested against the DNA. Germline V gives CDR1 SGHRS, CDR2 YFSETQ. The CDR3 spans 23 amino acids, including both terminal residues.

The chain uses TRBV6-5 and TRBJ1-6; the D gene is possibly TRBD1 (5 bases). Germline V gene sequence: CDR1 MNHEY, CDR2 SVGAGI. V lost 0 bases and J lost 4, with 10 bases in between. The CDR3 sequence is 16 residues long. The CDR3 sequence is CASSYSGRVYNSPLHF. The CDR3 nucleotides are TGTGCCAGCAGTTACTCGGGCAGGGTGTATAATTCACCCCTCCACTTT.

The CDR3 sequence is CATSGGTSGSYEQYF. The CDR3 DNA is TGTGCCACCAGTGGCGGGACTAGCGGTTCCTACGAGCAGTACTTC. The gene calls are TRBV24-1 and TRBJ2-7; 11 bases agree with TRBD2. The CDR3 spans 15 residues. Germline V gives CDR1 KGHDR, CDR2 SFDVKD. Trimming removed 5 bases from V and 1 base from J; junction bases left unmatched: 3.

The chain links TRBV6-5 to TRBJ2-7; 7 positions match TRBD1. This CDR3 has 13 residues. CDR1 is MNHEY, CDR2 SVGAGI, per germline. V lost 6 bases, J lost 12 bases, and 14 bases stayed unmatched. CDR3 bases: TGTGCCAGCAGACCGGACAGGCTCCACGAGTCGTACTTC. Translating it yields CASRPDRLHESYF.

CDR3 protein: CASSLARVEQFF. CDR3 bases: TGCGCCAGCAGCTTGGCCAGGGTTGAGCAGTTCTTC. This chain connects TRBV5-1 to TRBJ2-1, with D tentatively TRBD1 (5 bases). The CDR3 extends over 12 amino acids. Trimming pared 0 bases from V and 9 bases from J, leaving 7 bases between. CDR1 is SGHRS and CDR2 is YFSETQ in the germline V gene.

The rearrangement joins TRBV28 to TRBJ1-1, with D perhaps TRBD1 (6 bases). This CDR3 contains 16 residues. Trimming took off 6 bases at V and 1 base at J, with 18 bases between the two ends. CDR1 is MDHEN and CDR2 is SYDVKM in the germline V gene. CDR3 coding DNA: TGTGCCAGCAGCTCACAGGGTGACCGGGCGAACACTGAAGCTTTCTTT. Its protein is CASSSQGDRANTEAFF.

This CDR3 is CSAYLSYEQYF. The CDR3 nucleotides read TGCAGTGCCTACCTCTCCTACGAGCAGTACTTC. The V call is TRBV20-1, the J call TRBJ2-7; D call uncertain. Germline CDR1 and CDR2: DFQATT and SNEGSKA (reference sequence). V gave up 6 bases and J gave up 0 bases, with 6 bases separating them. This CDR3 has 11 amino acids.

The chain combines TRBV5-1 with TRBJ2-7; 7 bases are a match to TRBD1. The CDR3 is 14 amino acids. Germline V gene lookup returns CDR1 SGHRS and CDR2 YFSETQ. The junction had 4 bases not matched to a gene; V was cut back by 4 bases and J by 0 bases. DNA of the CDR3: TGCGCCAGCAGCCCGCAGGGGGTCTCCTACGAGCAGTACTTC. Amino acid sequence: CASSPQGVSYEQYF.

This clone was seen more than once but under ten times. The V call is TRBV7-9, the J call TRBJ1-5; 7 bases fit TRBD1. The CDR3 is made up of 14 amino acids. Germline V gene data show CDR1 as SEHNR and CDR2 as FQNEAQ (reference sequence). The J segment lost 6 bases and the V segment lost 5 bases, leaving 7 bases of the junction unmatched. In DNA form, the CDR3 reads TGTGCCAGCAGCACTACAGGGGACGTTCAGCCCCAGCATTTT. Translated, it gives CASSTTGDVQPQHF.

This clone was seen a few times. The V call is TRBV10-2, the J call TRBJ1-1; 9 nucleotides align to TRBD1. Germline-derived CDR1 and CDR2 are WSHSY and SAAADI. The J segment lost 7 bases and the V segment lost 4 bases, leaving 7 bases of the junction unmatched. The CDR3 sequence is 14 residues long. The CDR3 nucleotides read TGCGCCAGCAGTGCCGGGACAGGGTGGAATGAAGCTTTCTTT. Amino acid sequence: CASSAGTGWNEAFF.

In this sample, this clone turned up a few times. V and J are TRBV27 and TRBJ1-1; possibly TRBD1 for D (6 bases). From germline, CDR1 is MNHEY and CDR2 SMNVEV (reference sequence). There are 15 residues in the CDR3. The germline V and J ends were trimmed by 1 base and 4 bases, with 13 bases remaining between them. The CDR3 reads CASSLWAGVTTEAFF. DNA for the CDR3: TGTGCCAGCAGTTTATGGGCAGGGGTGACCACTGAAGCTTTCTTT.

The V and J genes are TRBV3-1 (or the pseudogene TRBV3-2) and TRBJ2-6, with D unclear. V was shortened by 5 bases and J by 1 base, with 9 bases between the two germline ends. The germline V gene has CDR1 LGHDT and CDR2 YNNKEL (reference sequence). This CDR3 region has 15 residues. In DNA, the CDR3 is TGTGCCAGCAGCGCCCTACTATCTGGGGCCAACGTCCTGACTTTC. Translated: CASSALLSGANVLTF.

In DNA, the CDR3 is TGTGCCAGCAGGACCCGACAGGGCTATGGCTACACCTTC. Protein: CASRTRQGYGYTF. This chain links TRBV12-3 or TRBV12-4 with TRBJ1-2; 7 bases fit TRBD1. The CDR3 has 13 amino acids. The V and J ends lost 6 bases and 4 bases, in that order; junction bases with no gene match: 5.